This T cell receptor (beta chain) was sequenced for a study of identical twins. General study findings and limits: The models systematically underestimated how much out-of-frame TCR alpha was shared in monozygotic twins. Abundant cord blood beta clonotypes carried fewer insertions; memory repertoires showed none.

After removal of 5 bases from V and 0 bases from J, the junction contained 6 bases not matched to a gene. The CDR3 extends over 15 amino acids. Germline CDR1 reads SGHAT; CDR2 reads FQNNGV. This clonotype turned up a few times. Antigen specificity is unknown. Template switching introduced a universal primer site, and the cDNA bore unique molecular identifiers. TCRdb itself ran the 5' RACE reads through MiXCR, one entry per CDR3 protein. Among approximately 210,000 distinct CDR3 sequences, around a tenth were seen once, and the ten largest hold about 5.5%. What was sequenced was memory (CD45RO+) T cells sorted from blood. This clonotype originated in a woman aged 18-35 years in good health. The chain has TRBV11-2 and TRBJ2-7; 8 bases agree with TRBD2. CDR3 sequence reads: CASSPERGPSYEQYF. The CDR3 DNA follows: TGTGCCAGCAGCCCCGAGCGGGGGCCCTCCTACGAGCAGTACTTC. Based on the CDR3 plus reference TRBV11-2 and TRBJ2-7, the full variable domain is EAGVAQSPRYKIIEKRQSVAFWCNPISGHATLYWYQQILGQGPKLLIQFQNNGVVDDSQLPKDRFSAERLKGVDSTLKIQPAKLEDSAVYLCASSPERGPSYEQYFGPGTRLTVT.